The rows below give T cell receptor beta chains drawn from one sample of a study of blood T cell repertoires in COVID-19. The protocol was immunoSEQ multiplex PCR, while the TCRdb copy is restricted to in-frame clones and leaves out a portion. Of over 200,000 clones in the sample, roughly nine tenths were seen once. Sequencing was performed on PBMCs or T cells enriched from blood (not recorded which). The origin of the receptors is a woman aged 45-59 years in a cohort exposed to, infected with or recovered from COVID-19 (not recorded which). The CDR3 runs from the conserved cysteine through the conserved F or W. Fields, in order: CDR3 protein, CDR3 DNA, J gene, clone size, D gene, V gene. The D gene is left open where the match is weak. Only some rows state a clone size, as once, few, many or a class for expanded clones.

CASSPGQGRNYGYTF TGCGCCAGCAGCCCCGGACAGGGCCGGAACTATGGCTACACCTTC TRBJ1-2 few TRBD1 TRBV4-3
CASRAGELFF TGTGCCAGCCGAGCGGGGGAGCTGTTTTTT TRBJ2-2 NA NA TRBV12-3/TRBV12-4
CASSLVRLSYEQYF TGTGCCAGCAGCTTGGTGCGTCTCTCCTACGAGCAGTACTTC TRBJ2-7 NA NA TRBV11-3
CASRKETGTGYTF TGTGCCAGCAGAAAAGAAACCGGGACAGGCTACACCTTC TRBJ1-2 NA NA TRBV2
CASGTGGGNTIYF TGTGCCTCCGGGACAGGAGGTGGAAACACCATATATTTT TRBJ1-3 few TRBD1 TRBV30
CASSPTTMNTEAFF TGTGCCAGCAGCCCGACAACCATGAACACTGAAGCTTTCTTT TRBJ1-1 once NA TRBV5-4
CASSGAGYGYTF TGTGCCAGCAGTGGGGCAGGGTATGGCTACACCTTC TRBJ1-2 NA NA TRBV28
CASSLAQGSTEAFF TGTGCCAGCAGCCTCGCACAGGGGAGCACTGAAGCTTTCTTT TRBJ1-1 few TRBD1 TRBV7-2
CASWGHEAFF TGTGCCAGCTGGGGGCATGAAGCTTTCTTT TRBJ1-1 NA NA TRBV28
CASSQDSPGQPWNTEAFF TGTGCCAGCAGCCAAGATTCGCCGGGACAGCCCTGGAACACTGAAGCTTTCTTT TRBJ1-1 NA TRBD1 TRBV4-2